This T cell receptor (beta chain) emerged from a study of cytomegalovirus exposure and HLA in healthy donors. 13 Jbeta primers and 60 Vbeta primers were used for the PCR. Using immunoSEQ multiplex PCR, the repertoire was profiled, and TCRdb retains in-frame clones only, with some absent. The data contain 150,000 to 250,000 clones, almost 85% of them singletons. The trim removed 0 bases at V and 4 bases at J, leaving 7 bases unmatched. Germline lookup yields CDR1 GTSNPN and CDR2 SVGIG (reference sequence). The CDR3 totals 15 residues. Sequencing was done on a sample of PBMCs. This TCR was sampled from a woman between 50 and 59 years old in good health and CMV-seronegative. The chain uses TRBV30 and TRBJ1-2, with 8 bases lining up with TRBD1. The CDR3: CAWSVRGQGIYGYTF. CDR3 DNA: TGTGCCTGGAGTGTGAGAGGACAGGGTATCTATGGCTACACCTTC.